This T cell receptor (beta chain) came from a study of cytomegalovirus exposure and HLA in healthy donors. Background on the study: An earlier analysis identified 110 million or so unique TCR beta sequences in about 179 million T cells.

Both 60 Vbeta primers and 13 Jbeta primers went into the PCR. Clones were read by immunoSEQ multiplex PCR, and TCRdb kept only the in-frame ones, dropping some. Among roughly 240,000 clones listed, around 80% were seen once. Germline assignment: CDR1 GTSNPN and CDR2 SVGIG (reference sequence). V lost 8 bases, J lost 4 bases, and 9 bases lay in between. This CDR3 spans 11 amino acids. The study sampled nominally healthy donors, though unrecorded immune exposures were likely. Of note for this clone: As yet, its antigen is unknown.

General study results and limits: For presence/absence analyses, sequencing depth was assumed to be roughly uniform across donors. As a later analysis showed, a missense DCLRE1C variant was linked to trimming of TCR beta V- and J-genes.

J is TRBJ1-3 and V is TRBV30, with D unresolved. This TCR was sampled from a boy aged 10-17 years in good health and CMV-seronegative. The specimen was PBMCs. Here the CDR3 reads CAGTPGNTIYF. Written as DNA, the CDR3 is TGTGCCGGCACACCCGGAAACACCATATATTTT. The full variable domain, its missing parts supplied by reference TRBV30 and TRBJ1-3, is SQTIHQWPATLVQPVGSPLSLECTVEGTSNPNLYWYRQAAGRGLQLLFYSVGIGQISSEVPQNLSASRPQDRQFILSSKKLLLSDSGFYLCAGTPGNTIYFGEGSWLTVV.